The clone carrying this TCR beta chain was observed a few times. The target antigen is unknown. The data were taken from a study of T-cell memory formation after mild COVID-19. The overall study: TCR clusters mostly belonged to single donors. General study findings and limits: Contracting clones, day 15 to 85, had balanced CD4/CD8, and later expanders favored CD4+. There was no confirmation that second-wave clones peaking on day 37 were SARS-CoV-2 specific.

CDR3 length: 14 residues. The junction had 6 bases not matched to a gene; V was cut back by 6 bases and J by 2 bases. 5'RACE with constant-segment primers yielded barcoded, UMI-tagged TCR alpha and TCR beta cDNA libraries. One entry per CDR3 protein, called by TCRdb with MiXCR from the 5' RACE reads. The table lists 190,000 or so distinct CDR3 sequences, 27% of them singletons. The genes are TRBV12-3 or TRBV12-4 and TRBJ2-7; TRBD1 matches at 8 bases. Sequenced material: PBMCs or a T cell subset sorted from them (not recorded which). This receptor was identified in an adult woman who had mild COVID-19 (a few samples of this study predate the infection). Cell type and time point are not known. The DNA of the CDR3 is TGTGCCAGCAGCAGGACAGGGTTTACCTACGAGCAGTACTTC. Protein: CASSRTGFTYEQYF.